One and the same sample provided the 11 T cell receptor beta chains below, sequenced in a study of CD8+ T cells in alopecia areata. The treatment denotes: oral pan-JAK inhibitor, 5-10 mg twice daily. RNA was extracted and reverse transcribed into cDNA as the sequencing template. Method: immunoSEQ multiplex PCR; TCRdb's copy keeps in-frame clones and lacks some. The sample carries about 190,000 clones, under 80% recorded once. The sample here was CD4+ T cells sorted from blood, taken around week 50, from a patient treated with tofacitinib. Source of these receptors: a human donor with alopecia areata.

The chain links TRBV29-1 to TRBJ1-4, with a weak D call TRBD1 (5 bases). This CDR3 comprises 13 residues. Germline lookup yields CDR1 SQVTM and CDR2 ANQGSEA. The V and J ends lost 0 bases and 10 bases respectively, with 12 bases between them. The CDR3 nucleotides are TGCAGCGTTGAAGATCTCGGGGGTGGAAAACTGTTTTTT. Amino acids: CSVEDLGGGKLFF.

The chain combines TRBV27 with TRBJ1-2; TRBD1 matches at 11 bases. CDR1 is MNHEY and CDR2 is SMNVEV in the germline V gene (reference sequence). V was clipped by 11 bases and J by 3 bases; unmatched bases: 8. This CDR3 comprises 14 residues. Here the CDR3 reads CASSPGQGDYGYTF. CDR3 nucleotides: TGTGCCTCCTCCCCGGGACAGGGGGACTATGGCTACACCTTC.

The chain is built from TRBV30 and TRBJ1-1, with D possibly TRBD1 on 5 matching bases. V was trimmed by 5 bases and J by 11 bases, leaving 18 bases between them. Germline V lookup: CDR1 GTSNPN, CDR2 SVGIG (reference sequence). CDR3 size: 12 residues. The CDR3 region is CAWARGGRGAFF. CDR3 DNA sequence: TGTGCCTGGGCGCGCGGAGGGAGGGGTGCTTTCTTT.

This rearrangement joins TRBV30 to TRBJ2-7, with D perhaps matching TRBD2 (5 bases). V was trimmed by 3 bases and J by 5 bases, leaving 11 bases between them. Per the germline V gene, CDR1 is GTSNPN and CDR2 is SVGIG (reference sequence). The CDR3 consists of 12 residues. CDR3: CAWRTRSDEQYF. CDR3 in DNA: TGTGCCTGGAGAACCCGTAGCGACGAGCAGTACTTC. The entire variable domain, with the rest obtained from reference TRBV30 and TRBJ2-7, is as follows: SQTIHQWPATLVQPVGSPLSLECTVEGTSNPNLYWYRQAAGRGLQLLFYSVGIGQISSEVPQNLSASRPQDRQFILSSKKLLLSDSGFYLCAWRTRSDEQYFGPGTRLTVT.

V usage is TRBV30 and J usage is TRBJ2-7; 8 nucleotides align to TRBD2. The CDR3 runs 15 residues. Germline V gene lookup returns CDR1 GTSNPN and CDR2 SVGIG (reference sequence). V shed 0 bases and J 3 bases; nucleotides not matched to a gene: 7. CDR3 in amino acids: CAWSVRGGLNYEQYF. The DNA for the CDR3 is TGTGCCTGGAGTGTACGCGGGGGGCTCAACTACGAGCAGTACTTC.

With regard to this clone: At one end the junction does not follow the germline gene, possibly because of a read error. This chain uses TRBV29-1 with TRBJ1-5; a possible D gene is TRBD1 (5 bases). The CDR3 consists of 15 residues. The germline CDR1 and CDR2 sequences are SQVTM and ANQGSEA. The CDR3 here is CSVKDSLGPNQPQHF. CDR3 nucleotides: TGCAGCGTTAAAGACAGTTTGGGCCCCAATCAGCCCCAGCATTTT.

This sequence joins TRBV29-1 and TRBJ2-1, with no clear D. This CDR3 region has 12 residues. Germline CDR1 is SQVTM and CDR2 is ANQGSEA. V gave up 0 bases and J gave up 10 bases, with 10 bases separating them. CDR3 nucleotides: TGCAGCGTTGAAGACAACCCGGAGGAGCAGTTCTTC. Its translation is CSVEDNPEEQFF.

Only a few counts were recorded for this clone. The CDR3 loop is CSVDVGAGEFF. The CDR3 DNA sequence: TGCAGCGTTGATGTGGGGGCCGGGGAGTTCTTC. The rearrangement uses TRBV29-1 and TRBJ2-1; TRBD1 is a possible D gene (6 bases). Germline CDR1 SQVTM, CDR2 ANQGSEA. Trimming shortened V by 3 bases and J by 14 bases, and 14 bases separated the two germline ends. The CDR3 totals 11 residues.

V is TRBV5-1 and J is TRBJ2-5; 11 bases align to TRBD2. There are 14 residues in the CDR3. The germline CDR1 and CDR2 sequences are SGHRS and YFSETQ. V dropped 4 bases and J dropped 4; count of bases not matched to a gene: 3. The CDR3 reads CASSTGTSGETQYF. DNA for the CDR3: TGCGCCAGCAGCACAGGGACTAGCGGAGAGACCCAGTACTTC.

The rearrangement links TRBV7-2 to TRBJ1-6, with D perhaps TRBD1 (5 bases). Germline CDR1 reads SGHTA; CDR2 reads FQGNSA. The CDR3 consists of 17 residues. Trimming took 4 bases from V and 6 from J, leaving 19 bases between them. The DNA for the CDR3 is TGTGCCAGCAGCTCGTTTCTACAGCCCAGGGTTAATTCACCCCTCCACTTT. Translating gives CASSSFLQPRVNSPLHF. The variable domain in full, completed from reference TRBV7-2 and TRBJ1-6, reads GAGVSQSPSNKVTEKGKDVELRCDPISGHTALYWYRQSLGQGLEFLIYFQGNSAPDKSGLPSDRFSAERTGGSVSTLTIQRTQQEDSAVYLCASSSFLQPRVNSPLHFGNGTRLTVT.

The rearrangement links TRBV10-2 to TRBJ1-2, with D uncertain. Germline values: CDR1 WSHSY, CDR2 SAAADI. V lost 7 bases to trimming and J lost 5 bases, with 14 bases between them. This CDR3 has 13 residues. The CDR3 nucleotides are TGCGCCAGCATGAAGAGGGAAGGGTATGGCTACACCTTC. Protein: CASMKREGYGYTF.